The 14 T cell receptor beta chains presented below share a single source sample, sequenced in a study of blood T cells in healthy people across ages. Alongside a J-beta primer mix, a sample-barcoded 5' primer served in a second PCR lasting roughly 6 to 11 cycles. TCRdb reprocessed the 5' RACE reads with MiXCR, giving one entry per CDR3 protein. The top ten clones hold around 13% of a sample with around 1.1 million distinct CDR3 sequences, approximately 38% of them seen once. The sample was blood. The receptors originated from a young man in good health.

This clonotype has a handful of counts. CDR3 residues: CSASGGTEDYEQYF. CDR3 nucleotides: TGCAGTGCTAGCGGTGGGACAGAAGACTACGAGCAGTACTTC. This chain uses TRBV20-1 with TRBJ2-7, with 7 nucleotides matching TRBD1. This CDR3 contains 14 residues. V trimming: 3 bases; J trimming: 3 bases; junction bases outside the gene matches: 8. CDR1 and CDR2 from the germline V gene are DFQATT and SNEGSKA (reference sequence).

V and J are TRBV7-8 and TRBJ2-1; D unresolved. With 2 bases removed from V and 4 bases from J, the gap between germline ends came to 15 bases. CDR1 is SGHVS and CDR2 is FQNEAQ in the germline V gene. The CDR3 length is 16 residues. CDR3 amino acids: CASSLQGRQRYNEQFF. CDR3 DNA sequence: TGTGCCAGCAGCTTACAAGGGCGCCAGAGATACAATGAGCAGTTCTTC.

This clonotype appeared a few times. This chain joins TRBV27 and TRBJ2-3, with 8 bases matching TRBD2. CDR1 and CDR2 (germline): MNHEY, SMNVEV (reference sequence). There are 15 residues in the CDR3. The trim removed 6 bases at V and 0 bases at J, leaving 5 bases unmatched. The CDR3 loop reads CASSRLAISTDTQYF. The CDR3 DNA is TGTGCCAGCAGCAGACTAGCGATAAGCACAGATACGCAGTATTTT.

This clonotype was observed a handful of times. This chain uses TRBV10-3 with TRBJ1-5, with TRBD1 matching over 7 bases. The V segment lost 0 bases and the J segment 0 bases; nucleotides outside the gene matches: 11. CDR3 size: 19 residues. Germline V gives CDR1 ENHRY, CDR2 SYGVKD. The CDR3 spells CAISESGAGGIDSNQPQHF. For the CDR3, the DNA is TGTGCCATCAGTGAGTCTGGGGCAGGGGGAATCGATAGCAATCAGCCCCAGCATTTT.

The V and J genes are TRBV20-1 and TRBJ2-7; 7 bases align to TRBD2. V dropped 0 bases and J dropped 0; count of bases not matched to a gene: 5. CDR3 length: 15 amino acids. Germline CDR1 and CDR2: DFQATT and SNEGSKA (reference sequence). CDR3 protein: CSARDSGFSSYEQYF. As DNA, the CDR3 is TGCAGTGCTAGAGATAGCGGGTTCAGCTCCTACGAGCAGTACTTC.

This clonotype was picked up many times. The chain carries TRBV3-1 and TRBJ2-1; D is undetermined. The CDR3 consists of 17 residues. Trimming left V 1 base short and J 4 bases short, with 17 bases between. CDR1 is LGHDT and CDR2 is YNNKEL in the germline V gene (reference sequence). CDR3 DNA sequence: TGTGCCAGCAGCCAAGTGTATGCCCCCCCCTCTTACAATGAGCAGTTCTTC. Amino acid sequence: CASSQVYAPPSYNEQFF.

The chain recombines TRBV21-1 with TRBJ1-5; TRBD1, the table's D call, lacks a check against the DNA. TRBV21-1 is classified as a pseudogene. This CDR3 comprises 18 residues. CDR3 sequence reads: CASSIFHRDRYSNQPQHF. CDR3 nucleotide sequence: TGTGCCAGCAGCATTTTCCACAGGGACAGATATAGCAATCAGCCCCAGCATTTT.

This clonotype was seen more than once but under ten times. The rearrangement uses TRBV10-3 and TRBJ2-7, with a tentative D call TRBD1 (6 bases). Trimming removed 4 bases from V and 3 bases from J, with 16 bases in between. This CDR3 contains 15 residues. Per germline, CDR1 ENHRY and CDR2 SYGVKD. CDR3 bases: TGTGCCATCAGTGCGACGGACAGAAGTCGCTACGAGCAGTACTTC. This translates into CAISATDRSRYEQYF.

This clonotype has just a few counts. The J gene is TRBJ2-1, the V gene TRBV29-1, with TRBD1 identical over 9 bases. Germline CDR1 reads SQVTM; CDR2 reads ANQGSEA. This CDR3 has 16 amino acids. V lost 4 bases and J lost 0; bases outside the gene matches: 7. The CDR3 is CSVARTGESSYNEQFF. The CDR3 bases are TGCAGCGTTGCCAGGACAGGGGAAAGCTCCTACAATGAGCAGTTCTTC.

V gene TRBV12-3 or TRBV12-4 combines with J gene TRBJ1-1; tentative D call: TRBD1 (5 bases). V was trimmed by 3 bases and J by 0 bases, leaving 17 bases between them. The CDR3 totals 17 residues. CDR3 sequence reads: CASSFRDPSFMNTEAFF. In DNA form, the CDR3 reads TGTGCCAGCAGTTTCAGGGACCCATCCTTCATGAACACTGAAGCTTTCTTT.

Only a few counts were recorded for this clonotype. J is TRBJ1-2 and V is TRBV7-8; weak D call: TRBD1 (5 bases). CDR1 is SGHVS, CDR2 FQNEAQ, per germline. CDR3 size: 13 residues. The ends were cut back, 5 bases at V and 8 bases at J, with 15 bases in the middle. DNA of the CDR3: TGTGCCAGCAGCCTTCAGGGAAACAGAGGCTACACCTTC. It encodes CASSLQGNRGYTF.

This clonotype has just a few counts. The chain employs TRBV7-6 and TRBJ1-5, with 8 bases aligning to TRBD1. The trim removed 4 bases at V and 7 bases at J, leaving 6 bases unmatched. The germline CDR1 and CDR2 sequences are SGHVS and FNYEAQ. The CDR3 extends over 14 amino acids. CDR3 loop: CASSSRQGIQPQHF. CDR3 in DNA: TGTGCCAGCAGCTCCCGACAGGGGATCCAGCCCCAGCATTTT. The variable domain in full, completed from reference TRBV7-6 and TRBJ1-5, reads GAGVSQSPRYKVTKRGQDVALRCDPISGHVSLYWYRQALGQGPEFLTYFNYEAQQDKSGLPNDRFSAERPEGSISTLTIQRTEQRDSAMYRCASSSRQGIQPQHFGDGTRLSIL.

The chain carries TRBV10-3 and TRBJ2-2; D gene uncertain. Germline CDR1 ENHRY, CDR2 SYGVKD. The CDR3 is 14 amino acids. V was trimmed by 6 bases and J by 3 bases, leaving 11 bases between them. The CDR3 is CAIRSRRDTGELFF. The CDR3 DNA sequence: TGTGCCATCAGGAGTCGTAGAGACACCGGGGAGCTGTTTTTT.

This rearrangement joins TRBV27 to TRBJ2-7; 8 positions agree with TRBD2. There are 13 residues in the CDR3. Germline V gene lookup returns CDR1 MNHEY and CDR2 SMNVEV (reference sequence). J lost 7 bases, V lost 5 bases, and 7 bases had no gene match. This CDR3 reads CASSKGLVVEQYF. Here the CDR3 DNA reads TGTGCCAGCAGTAAGGGACTAGTGGTTGAGCAGTACTTC.